This TCR beta chain was identified in a study of siplizumab effects on memory and regulatory T cells. Sequencing was performed with immunoSEQ multiplex PCR; in TCRdb, only in-frame clones are kept and a portion is missing. Counted here are approximately 84,000 clones, around 93% occurring once; the ten biggest clones make up roughly 18%. Germline V lookup: CDR1 MGHDK, CDR2 SYGVNS. V was clipped by 2 bases and J by 9 bases, with 12 bases between them. CDR3 length: 13 amino acids. This clonotype was sampled from a human donor in good health. The sequencing sample was made of CD8+ T cells sorted from blood. This sequence joins TRBV25-1 and TRBJ2-3, with unresolved D. CDR3 bases: TGTGCCAGCAGTGAACCCGAGTCGGGCACGCAGTATTTT. The encoded protein is CASSEPESGTQYF.